One sample yielded the 3 T cell receptor beta chains listed below, sequenced in a study of radiotherapy plus CTLA-4 blockade in lung cancer. Here immunoSEQ multiplex PCR was the method, and the copy in TCRdb shows in-frame clones only, minus some. The repertoire consists of about 120,000 clones, with 90% occurring once and the leading ten covering 6.9%. This specimen was peripheral blood, taken from a patient treated with radiotherapy plus ipilimumab. These TCRs come from a human donor with non-small cell lung cancer that progressed on radiotherapy plus ipilimumab.

The rearrangement links TRBV9 to TRBJ2-1, with a weak D call TRBD2 (6 bases). Per the germline V gene, CDR1 is SGDLS and CDR2 is YYNGEE. This CDR3 has 11 amino acids. The DNA for the CDR3 is TGTGCAAGCGGGTTTAGGAATGAGCAGTTCTTC. It translates to CASGFRNEQFF.

The CDR3 nucleotides read TGTGCCAGTTACTCGGGACAGAACACTGAAGCTTTCTTT. It is translated as CASYSGQNTEAFF. This chain connects TRBV6-5 to TRBJ1-1, with a weak D call TRBD1 (6 bases). The germline CDR1 and CDR2 sequences are MNHEY and SVGAGI. V was shortened by 9 bases and J by 1 base, with 12 bases between the two germline ends. The CDR3 has 13 amino acids.

The rearrangement joins TRBV19 to TRBJ1-2; no reliable D call. Trimming took 8 bases from V and 6 from J, leaving 13 bases between them. The CDR3 runs to 12 residues. Per germline, CDR1 LNHDA and CDR2 SQIVND (reference sequence). This chain's CDR3 is CASRLYEDGYTF. As DNA, the CDR3 is TGTGCCAGTCGGCTATACGAGGATGGCTACACCTTC.